These 16 T cell receptor beta chains share one sample of origin, sequenced in a study of T-cell reconstitution after alpha-beta-depleted transplantation in children. Unique molecular identifiers were incorporated into the prepared TCRbeta library. TCRdb reprocessed the PCR reads via MiXCR and lists one record per CDR3 protein. The sample holds approximately 500,000 distinct CDR3 sequences, approximately 10% seen once. Sequencing was performed on PBMCs, taken before TCRalphabeta/CD19-depleted stem cell transplant. Receptor source: a child aged 2-15 years with inherited bone marrow failure, due to receive a stem cell transplant.

This clonotype was seen ten or more times. This sequence joins TRBV28 and TRBJ1-5; D is uncertain. CDR3 length: 15 residues. Trimming shortened V by 5 bases and J by 0 bases, and 11 bases separated the two germline ends. Germline loops: CDR1 MDHEN, CDR2 SYDVKM. Here the CDR3 DNA reads TGTGCCAGCAGTCACCAGCGGGTTAGCAATCAGCCCCAGCATTTT. Amino acids: CASSHQRVSNQPQHF. Variable domain in full (rest from reference TRBV28 and TRBJ1-5): DVKVTQSSRYLVKRTGEKVFLECVQDMDHENMFWYRQDPGLGLRLIYFSYDVKMKEKGDIPEGYSVSREKKERFSLILESASTNQTSMYLCASSHQRVSNQPQHFGDGTRLSIL.

This clonotype was detected ten times or more. V and J are TRBV5-1 and TRBJ2-2; D might be TRBD2 (5 bases). Trimming left V 0 bases short and J 5 bases short, with 11 bases between. Germline V CDR1 and CDR2: SGHRS, YFSETQ. There are 15 residues in the CDR3. The chain's CDR3 is CASSLEAVPTGELFF. The CDR3 region has the DNA TGCGCCAGCAGCTTGGAAGCGGTACCTACCGGGGAGCTGTTTTTT.

This clonotype came up many times. The rearrangement joins TRBV27 to TRBJ2-3; D not certain. The CDR3 covers 16 residues. Germline assignment: CDR1 MNHEY and CDR2 SMNVEV (reference sequence). V was trimmed by 3 bases and J by 2 bases, leaving 15 bases between them. The DNA for the CDR3 is TGTGCCAGCAGTTTTTCCCGACTCCAAACCACAGATACGCAGTATTTT. Its protein is CASSFSRLQTTDTQYF.

This clonotype was picked up many times. V is TRBV30 and J is TRBJ2-1, with D uncertain. This CDR3 region has 13 residues. The V gene lost 4 bases and the J gene lost 10 bases, with 17 bases spanning the gap. The germline V gene has CDR1 GTSNPN and CDR2 SVGIG (reference sequence). Written as DNA, the CDR3 is TGTGCCTGGACCCTGTCGGCGCCCCCCGAGCAGTTCTTC. The encoded protein is CAWTLSAPPEQFF. Looking up the rest from reference TRBV30 and TRBJ2-1 gives the full variable domain: SQTIHQWPATLVQPVGSPLSLECTVEGTSNPNLYWYRQAAGRGLQLLFYSVGIGQISSEVPQNLSASRPQDRQFILSSKKLLLSDSGFYLCAWTLSAPPEQFFGPGTRLTVL.

Points on this clonotype: Possible read error: a much larger clone is one base away. This sequence joins TRBV27 and TRBJ1-3; tentatively, D is TRBD1 (5 bases). The V end lost 2 bases, the J end lost 0 bases, and 17 bases lay between the germline ends. Germline-derived CDR1 and CDR2 are MNHEY and SMNVEV (reference sequence). There are 18 residues in the CDR3. CDR3 protein: CASSLRWRGGFSGNTIYF. The CDR3 DNA follows: TGTGCCAGCAGTTTAAGGTGGAGGGGAGGGTTCTCTGGAAACACCATATATTTT.

Ten or more counts support this clonotype. The rearrangement uses TRBV27 and TRBJ2-2; 9 positions match TRBD2. With 3 bases clipped from V and 5 bases from J, the junction kept 4 bases outside the gene matches. Germline loops: CDR1 MNHEY, CDR2 SMNVEV (reference sequence). The CDR3 is 15 residues long. CDR3 residues: CASSFRLAGTGELFF. The CDR3 nucleotides are TGTGCCAGCAGTTTTAGGCTAGCGGGGACCGGGGAGCTGTTTTTT.

At least ten counts were recorded for this clonotype. J is TRBJ2-1 and V is TRBV10-3, with 10 bases aligning to TRBD2. This CDR3 spans 13 amino acids. Germline-derived CDR1 and CDR2 are ENHRY and SYGVKD. The junction had 8 bases not matched to a gene; V was cut back by 10 bases and J by 8 bases. The CDR3 protein is CATLAGEDYEQFF. In DNA form, the CDR3 reads TGTGCCACCCTAGCGGGAGAAGATTATGAGCAGTTCTTC.

This clonotype was seen a handful of times. The rearrangement links TRBV12-3 or TRBV12-4 to TRBJ1-1; D unclear. V dropped 2 bases and J dropped 10 bases, with 14 bases sitting between them. The CDR3 contains 13 residues. The CDR3 DNA sequence: TGTGCCAGCAGTTTATTAGGCCGAAGTACAGCTTTCTTT. Protein: CASSLLGRSTAFF.

In its sample, this clonotype was seen many times. The V gene is TRBV7-8, the J gene TRBJ2-6; D gene unclear. Trimming took 6 bases from V and 0 from J, leaving 9 bases between them. The germline CDR1 and CDR2 sequences are SGHVS and FQNEAQ. This CDR3 has 15 amino acids. The CDR3 sequence is CASRPLGSGANVLTF. The CDR3, as DNA: TGTGCCAGCAGGCCCCTTGGCTCTGGGGCCAACGTCCTGACTTTC.

The chain is built from TRBV7-2 and TRBJ2-3; 8 bases match TRBD2. The germline V gene has CDR1 SGHTA and CDR2 FQGNSA. The CDR3 is made up of 16 amino acids. The J segment lost 3 bases and the V segment lost 0 bases, leaving 5 bases of the junction unmatched. CDR3 sequence reads: CASSLAQRGRTDTQYF. CDR3 bases: TGTGCCAGCAGCTTAGCGCAACGCGGGAGGACAGATACGCAGTATTTT.

This clonotype was recorded many times. The J gene is TRBJ1-5, the V gene TRBV27, with a possible D match to TRBD1 (5 bases). The germline V gene has CDR1 MNHEY and CDR2 SMNVEV (reference sequence). The CDR3 is 14 amino acids. V was pared by 5 bases and J by 3 bases, with 11 bases between. CDR3 bases: TGTGCCAGCAGTCCTACAGGCCTCAATCAGCCCCAGCATTTT. Its protein product is CASSPTGLNQPQHF.

In this sample, this clonotype turned up many times. This chain joins TRBV15 and TRBJ2-5; 8 bases match TRBD2. There are 14 residues in the CDR3. Trimming cost V 0 bases and J 4 bases; bases outside gene matches: 1. CDR1 LNHNV and CDR2 YYDKDF come from the germline V gene (reference sequence). CDR3 nucleotide sequence: TGTGCCACCAGCAGAGAGCTAGCGGGAGAGACCCAGTACTTC. Protein: CATSRELAGETQYF. Using reference TRBV15 and TRBJ2-5 for the parts outside the CDR3, the full variable domain is DAMVIQNPRYQVTQFGKPVTLSCSQTLNHNVMYWYQQKSSQAPKLLFHYYDKDFNNEADTPDNFQSRRPNTSFCFLDIRSPGLGDTAMYLCATSRELAGETQYFGPGTRLLVL.

This clonotype was seen at least ten times. The chain has TRBV27 and TRBJ2-7; 8 bases are shared with TRBD2. The CDR3 length is 13 residues. The V gene end was trimmed by 4 bases and the J gene end by 7 bases; junction bases not matched to a gene: 6. The germline V gene encodes CDR1 MNHEY and CDR2 SMNVEV (reference sequence). CDR3 sequence (DNA): TGTGCCAGCAGTTCCAGCGGGGGCCCTGAGCAGTACTTC. This sequence encodes CASSSSGGPEQYF.

This clonotype was detected many times. The V gene is TRBV12-3 or TRBV12-4, the J gene TRBJ1-1; no definite D call. CDR3 length: 16 residues. Trimming cost V 9 bases and J 0 bases, with 20 bases left between them. The CDR3 loop is CASQWGLGLVNTEAFF. CDR3 DNA: TGTGCCAGTCAATGGGGTCTGGGTCTGGTGAACACTGAAGCTTTCTTT.

This clonotype was counted ten times or more. This chain links TRBV7-2 with TRBJ2-1, with a possible D match to TRBD1 (6 bases). Germline CDR1 and CDR2: SGHTA and FQGNSA. V lost 3 bases to trimming and J lost 3 bases, with 15 bases between them. The CDR3 covers 16 residues. The CDR3: CASSFVLTGNYNEQFF. The CDR3 nucleotides are TGTGCCAGCAGCTTCGTGTTAACAGGGAACTACAATGAGCAGTTCTTC.

The table lists this clonotype with many counts. The chain joins TRBV20-1 to TRBJ2-5; 8 bases are shared with TRBD2. V trimming: 2 bases; J trimming: 7 bases; junction bases outside the gene matches: 15. CDR1 is DFQATT, CDR2 SNEGSKA, per germline (reference sequence). This CDR3 has 16 amino acids. The CDR3 sequence is CSARWEIAGLDGTQYF. CDR3 DNA: TGCAGTGCTAGATGGGAGATAGCGGGGTTAGACGGGACCCAGTACTTC.